Listed below are T cell receptor beta chains from one sample, sequenced in a study of early T cells in non-severe SARS-CoV-2 infection. TCRdb re-analysed the 5' RACE reads in MiXCR, keeping a single row per CDR3 protein. The repertoire consists of 40,000 to 55,000 distinct CDR3 sequences, with approximately 4% occurring once and the leading ten covering roughly 3%. The sample consisted of whole blood. These receptors all stem from an adult who was a healthcare worker with PCR-confirmed SARS-CoV-2 infection or an uninfected control (not recorded which). Each CDR3 is given with its conserved first and last residue.

v_call: TRBV5-1; j_call: TRBJ2-2; cdr3_aa: CASSPGLTGELFF
v_call: TRBV20-1; j_call: TRBJ1-2; cdr3_aa: CSARVTSGGGYTF
v_call: TRBV14; j_call: TRBJ1-1; cdr3_aa: CASSQVYSGGRAEAFF
v_call: TRBV6-5; j_call: TRBJ2-7; cdr3_aa: CASSYWLAGGYEQYF
v_call: TRBV5-4; j_call: TRBJ2-7; cdr3_aa: CASSSGTSGRASPYEQYF
v_call: TRBV2; j_call: TRBJ2-1; cdr3_aa: CASSGGWLEREQFF
v_call: TRBV6-1; j_call: TRBJ2-7; cdr3_aa: CASSKTGGEQYF
v_call: TRBV29-1; j_call: TRBJ2-3; cdr3_aa: CSVPQGAADTQYF
v_call: TRBV12-3/TRBV12-4; j_call: TRBJ1-4; cdr3_aa: CASSLGGGEKLFF
v_call: TRBV25-1; j_call: TRBJ2-5; cdr3_aa: CASSASHQETQYF
v_call: TRBV12-3/TRBV12-4; j_call: TRBJ2-1; cdr3_aa: CASSWGGRANEQFF
v_call: TRBV5-4; j_call: TRBJ2-7; cdr3_aa: CASSLVGATITEQYF
v_call: TRBV30; j_call: TRBJ2-1; cdr3_aa: CAWDRRAPYNEQFF
v_call: TRBV6-6; j_call: TRBJ2-6; cdr3_aa: CASSDLRPGQGGGANVLTF
v_call: TRBV20-1; j_call: TRBJ2-7; cdr3_aa: CSARDIQSGAYEQYF
v_call: TRBV9; j_call: TRBJ1-4; cdr3_aa: CASSVGGGDGEKLFF
v_call: TRBV7-8; j_call: TRBJ2-1; cdr3_aa: CASSSTVPPYDNEQFF
v_call: TRBV7-2; j_call: TRBJ1-6; cdr3_aa: CASSLAVGTSPLHF
v_call: TRBV27; j_call: TRBJ2-2; cdr3_aa: CASSMTVSRELFF
v_call: TRBV27; j_call: TRBJ2-7; cdr3_aa: CASSYTMAADYEQYF
v_call: TRBV5-1; j_call: TRBJ2-7; cdr3_aa: CASSPGPAAYEQYF
v_call: TRBV19; j_call: TRBJ2-1; cdr3_aa: CASSPTYNEQFF
v_call: TRBV30; j_call: TRBJ2-5; cdr3_aa: CAWSGSETQYF
v_call: TRBV24-1; j_call: TRBJ2-6; cdr3_aa: CATSDSTGSPGANVLTF
v_call: TRBV7-8; j_call: TRBJ2-7; cdr3_aa: CASSHGQGPYEQYF
v_call: TRBV20-1; j_call: TRBJ2-1; cdr3_aa: CSARTHGVEQFF
v_call: TRBV11-2; j_call: TRBJ2-7; cdr3_aa: CASSLVGDNYYEQYF
v_call: TRBV7-9; j_call: TRBJ2-2; cdr3_aa: CASSLAGVGTGELFF
v_call: TRBV7-9; j_call: TRBJ2-5; cdr3_aa: CASVSGQETQYF
v_call: TRBV19; j_call: TRBJ2-5; cdr3_aa: CASSIASGRRIETQYF
v_call: TRBV14; j_call: TRBJ2-1; cdr3_aa: CASSLFYGNEQFF
v_call: TRBV21-1; j_call: TRBJ1-5; cdr3_aa: CASSKKHLRRVVSASNQPQHF
v_call: TRBV7-8; j_call: TRBJ2-1; cdr3_aa: CASSNRTYNEQFF
v_call: TRBV7-7; j_call: TRBJ2-1; cdr3_aa: CASSLGPSSYNEQFF
v_call: TRBV18; j_call: TRBJ2-5; cdr3_aa: CASSPPLQETQYF
v_call: TRBV6-6; j_call: TRBJ1-1; cdr3_aa: CASSYPTLGRSNTEAFF
v_call: TRBV2; j_call: TRBJ1-2; cdr3_aa: CASSERRENYGYTF
v_call: TRBV29-1; j_call: TRBJ2-7; cdr3_aa: CSVFTRGHYEQYF
v_call: TRBV7-2; j_call: TRBJ1-5; cdr3_aa: CASSLVPFGLAGPQHF
v_call: TRBV7-3; j_call: TRBJ1-5; cdr3_aa: CASSLTVDQPQHF
v_call: TRBV24-1; j_call: TRBJ2-3; cdr3_aa: CATSDHQGSRTDTQYF
v_call: TRBV11-2; j_call: TRBJ1-1; cdr3_aa: CASSVTTGAEAFF
v_call: TRBV7-3; j_call: TRBJ1-1; cdr3_aa: CASSLGPITEAFF
v_call: TRBV7-2; j_call: TRBJ1-5; cdr3_aa: CASSLLVTGNQPQHF
v_call: TRBV6-5; j_call: TRBJ1-4; cdr3_aa: CASSYGRREKLFF
v_call: TRBV20-1; j_call: TRBJ2-3; cdr3_aa: CSAPYVLVTDTQYF